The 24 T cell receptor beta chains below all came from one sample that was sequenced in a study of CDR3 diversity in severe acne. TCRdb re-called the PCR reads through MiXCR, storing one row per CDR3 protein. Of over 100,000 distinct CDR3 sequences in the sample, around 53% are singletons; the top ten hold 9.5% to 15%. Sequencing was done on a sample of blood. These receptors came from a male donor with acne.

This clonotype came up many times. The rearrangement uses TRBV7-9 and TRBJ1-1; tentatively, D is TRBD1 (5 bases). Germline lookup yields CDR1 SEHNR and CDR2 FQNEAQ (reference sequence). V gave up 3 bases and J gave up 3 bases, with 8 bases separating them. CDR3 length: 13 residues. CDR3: CASSLAGYTEAFF. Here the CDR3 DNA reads TGTGCCAGCAGCTTGGCAGGGTACACTGAAGCTTTCTTT.

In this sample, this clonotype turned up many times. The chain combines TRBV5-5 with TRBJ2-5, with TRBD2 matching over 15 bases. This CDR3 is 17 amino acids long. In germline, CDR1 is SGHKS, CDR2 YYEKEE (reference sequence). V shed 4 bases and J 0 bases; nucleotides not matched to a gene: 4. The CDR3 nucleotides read TGTGCCAGCAGCCCCGGACTAGCGGGGGGGTACCAAGAGACCCAGTACTTC. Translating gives CASSPGLAGGYQETQYF. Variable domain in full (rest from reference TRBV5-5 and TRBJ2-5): DAGVTQSPTHLIKTRGQQVTLRCSPISGHKSVSWYQQVLGQGPQFIFQYYEKEERGRGNFPDRFSARQFPNYSSELNVNALLLGDSALYLCASSPGLAGGYQETQYFGPGTRLLVL.

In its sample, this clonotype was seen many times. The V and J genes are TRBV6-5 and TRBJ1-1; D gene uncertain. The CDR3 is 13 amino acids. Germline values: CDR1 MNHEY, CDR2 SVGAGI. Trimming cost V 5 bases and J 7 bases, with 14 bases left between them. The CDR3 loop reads CASSPGGVLEAFF. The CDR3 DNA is TGTGCCAGCAGTCCGGGTGGGGTCCTTGAAGCTTTCTTT.

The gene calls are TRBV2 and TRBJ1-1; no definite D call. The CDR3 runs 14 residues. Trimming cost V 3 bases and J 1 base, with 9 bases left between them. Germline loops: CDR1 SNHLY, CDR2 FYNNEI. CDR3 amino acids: CASSEGAPNTEAFF. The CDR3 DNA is TGTGCCAGCAGTGAGGGTGCGCCGAACACTGAAGCTTTCTTT.

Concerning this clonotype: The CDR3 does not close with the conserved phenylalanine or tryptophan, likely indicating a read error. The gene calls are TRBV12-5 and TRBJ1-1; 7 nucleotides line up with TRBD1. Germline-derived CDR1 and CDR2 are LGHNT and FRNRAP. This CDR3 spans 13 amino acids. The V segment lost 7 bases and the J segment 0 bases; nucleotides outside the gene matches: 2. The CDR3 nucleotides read TGTGCTAGTGTGGGACAGATGAACACTGAAGCTTTCTCT. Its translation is CASVGQMNTEAFS.

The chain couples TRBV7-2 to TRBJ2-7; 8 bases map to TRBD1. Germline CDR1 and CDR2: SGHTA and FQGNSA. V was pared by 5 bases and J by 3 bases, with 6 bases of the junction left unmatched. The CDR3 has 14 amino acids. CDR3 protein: CASSRDRSNYEQYF. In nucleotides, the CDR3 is TGTGCCAGCAGCCGGGACAGGTCCAACTACGAGCAGTACTTC.

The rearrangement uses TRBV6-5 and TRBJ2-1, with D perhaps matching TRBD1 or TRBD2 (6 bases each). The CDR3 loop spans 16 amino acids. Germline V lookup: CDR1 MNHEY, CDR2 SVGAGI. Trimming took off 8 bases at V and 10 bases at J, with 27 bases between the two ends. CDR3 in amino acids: CASAVGGTRLGGEQFF. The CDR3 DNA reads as TGTGCCAGCGCGGTGGGTGGGACTCGCTTAGGGGGGGAGCAGTTCTTC.

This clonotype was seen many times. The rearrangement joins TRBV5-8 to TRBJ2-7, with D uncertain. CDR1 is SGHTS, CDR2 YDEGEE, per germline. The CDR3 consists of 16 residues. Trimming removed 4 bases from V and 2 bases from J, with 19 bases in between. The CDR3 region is CASSPDPGQTTYEQYF. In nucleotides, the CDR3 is TGTGCCAGCAGCCCTGACCCGGGCCAGACGACCTACGAGCAGTACTTC.

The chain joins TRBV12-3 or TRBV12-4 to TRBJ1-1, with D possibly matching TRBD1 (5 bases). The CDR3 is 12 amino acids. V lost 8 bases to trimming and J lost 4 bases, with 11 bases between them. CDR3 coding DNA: TGTGCCAGCCAGCAGGGTTTCACTGAAGCTTTCTTT. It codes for CASQQGFTEAFF.

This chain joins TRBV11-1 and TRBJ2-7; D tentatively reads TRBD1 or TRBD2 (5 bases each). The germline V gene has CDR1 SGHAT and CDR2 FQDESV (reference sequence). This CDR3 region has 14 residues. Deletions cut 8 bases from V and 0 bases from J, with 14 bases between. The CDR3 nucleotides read TGTGCCAGCGGGTCGGGACCCAGCTCCTACGAGCAGTACTTC. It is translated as CASGSGPSSYEQYF. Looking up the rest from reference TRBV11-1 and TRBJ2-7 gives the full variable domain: EAEVAQSPRYKITEKSQAVAFWCDPISGHATLYWYRQILGQGPELLVQFQDESVVDDSQLPKDRFSAERLKGVDSTLKIQPAELGDSAMYLCASGSGPSSYEQYFGPGTRLTVT.

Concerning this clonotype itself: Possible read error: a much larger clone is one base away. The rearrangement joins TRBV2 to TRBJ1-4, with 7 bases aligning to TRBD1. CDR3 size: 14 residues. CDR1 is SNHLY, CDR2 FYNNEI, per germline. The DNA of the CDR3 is TGTGCCAACAGTCGACAGGGCCATCGTGAAAAACTGTTTTTT. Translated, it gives CANSRQGHREKLFF.

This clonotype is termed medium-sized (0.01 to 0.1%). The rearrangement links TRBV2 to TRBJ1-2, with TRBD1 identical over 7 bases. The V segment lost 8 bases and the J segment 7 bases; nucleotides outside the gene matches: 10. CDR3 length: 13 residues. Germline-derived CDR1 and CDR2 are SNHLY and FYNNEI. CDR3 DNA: TGTGCCAGCGGGGTAGACAGGGTCGGTGGCTACACCTTC. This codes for CASGVDRVGGYTF.

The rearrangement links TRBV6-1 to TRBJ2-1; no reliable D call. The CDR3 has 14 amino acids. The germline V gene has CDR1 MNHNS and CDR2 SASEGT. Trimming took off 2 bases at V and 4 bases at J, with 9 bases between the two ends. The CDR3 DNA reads TGTGCCAGCAGTGAACTGGAAGGGTACAATGAGCAGTTCTTC. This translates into CASSELEGYNEQFF.

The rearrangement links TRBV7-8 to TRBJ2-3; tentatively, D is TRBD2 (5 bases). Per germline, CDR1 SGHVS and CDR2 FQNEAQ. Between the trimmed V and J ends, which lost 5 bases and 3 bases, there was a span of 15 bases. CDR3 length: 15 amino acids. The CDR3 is CASSPGRGWTDTQYF. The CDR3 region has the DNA TGTGCCAGCAGCCCTGGACGGGGTTGGACAGATACGCAGTATTTT.

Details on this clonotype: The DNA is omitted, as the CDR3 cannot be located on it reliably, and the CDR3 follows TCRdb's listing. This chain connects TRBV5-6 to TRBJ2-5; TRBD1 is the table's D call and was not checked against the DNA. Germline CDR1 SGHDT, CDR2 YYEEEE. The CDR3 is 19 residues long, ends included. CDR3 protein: CASSYRRQPQHFGDGTQYF.

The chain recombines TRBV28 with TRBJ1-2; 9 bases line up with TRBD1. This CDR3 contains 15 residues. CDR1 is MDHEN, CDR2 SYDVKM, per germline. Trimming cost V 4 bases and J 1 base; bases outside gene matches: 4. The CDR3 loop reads CASSSTGGVNYGYTF. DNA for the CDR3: TGTGCCAGCAGTTCGACAGGGGGTGTTAACTATGGCTACACCTTC.

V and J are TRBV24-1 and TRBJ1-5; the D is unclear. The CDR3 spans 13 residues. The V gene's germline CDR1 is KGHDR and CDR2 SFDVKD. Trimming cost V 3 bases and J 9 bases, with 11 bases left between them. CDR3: CATSDTKDWPQHF. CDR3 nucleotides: TGTGCCACCAGTGATACTAAGGATTGGCCCCAGCATTTT.

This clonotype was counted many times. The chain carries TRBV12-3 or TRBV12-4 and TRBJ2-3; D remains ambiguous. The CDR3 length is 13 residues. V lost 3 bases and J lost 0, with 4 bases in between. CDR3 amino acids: CASSFGSTDTQYF. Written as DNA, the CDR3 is TGTGCCAGCAGTTTTGGAAGCACAGATACGCAGTATTTT.

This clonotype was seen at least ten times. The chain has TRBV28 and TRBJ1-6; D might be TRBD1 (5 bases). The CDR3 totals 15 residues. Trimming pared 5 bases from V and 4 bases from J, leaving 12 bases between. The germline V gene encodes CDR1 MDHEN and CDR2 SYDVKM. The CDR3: CASSLRTGYNSPLHF. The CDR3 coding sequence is TGTGCCAGCAGTCTGCGCACAGGATATAATTCACCCCTCCACTTT.

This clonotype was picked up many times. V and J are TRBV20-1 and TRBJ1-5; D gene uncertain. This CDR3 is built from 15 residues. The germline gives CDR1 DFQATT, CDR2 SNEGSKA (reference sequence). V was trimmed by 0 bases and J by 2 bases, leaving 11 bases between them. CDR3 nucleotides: TGCAGTGCTAGAGATGCTACCCGCGGCAATCAGCCCCAGCATTTT. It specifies CSARDATRGNQPQHF.

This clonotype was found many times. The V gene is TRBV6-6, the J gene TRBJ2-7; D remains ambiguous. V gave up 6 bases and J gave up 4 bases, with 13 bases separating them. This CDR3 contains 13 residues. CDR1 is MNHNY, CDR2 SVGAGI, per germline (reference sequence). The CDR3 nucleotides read TGTGCCAGCAGCCAATACAGCACTTACGAGCAGTACGTC. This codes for CASSQYSTYEQYV.

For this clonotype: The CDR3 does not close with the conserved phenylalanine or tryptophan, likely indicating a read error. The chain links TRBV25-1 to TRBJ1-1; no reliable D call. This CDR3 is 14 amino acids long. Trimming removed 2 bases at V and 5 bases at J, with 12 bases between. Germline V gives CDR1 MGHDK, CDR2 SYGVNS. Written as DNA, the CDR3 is TGTGCCAGCAGTGAACTGGTAATAGGGACTGAAGCTTTCTCT. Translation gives CASSELVIGTEAFS.

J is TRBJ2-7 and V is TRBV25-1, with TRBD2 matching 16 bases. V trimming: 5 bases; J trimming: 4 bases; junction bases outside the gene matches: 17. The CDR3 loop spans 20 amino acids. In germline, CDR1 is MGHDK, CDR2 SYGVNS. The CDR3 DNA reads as TGTGCCAGCAGTTACCAGGCACCGGGACTAGCGGGAGGGGGGGGTTACGAGCAGTACTTC. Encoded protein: CASSYQAPGLAGGGGYEQYF.

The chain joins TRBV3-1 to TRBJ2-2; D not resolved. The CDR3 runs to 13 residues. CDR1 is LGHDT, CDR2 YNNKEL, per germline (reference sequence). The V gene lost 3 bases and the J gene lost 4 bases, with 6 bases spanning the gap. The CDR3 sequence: CASSQVRTGELFF. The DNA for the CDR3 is TGTGCCAGCAGCCAGGTCCGCACCGGGGAGCTGTTTTTT.